The source of this TCR beta chain is a study of beta chain features in type 1 diabetes. Study results and caveats: Shortening that was moderate but significant affected the TCRB CDR3s of Type 1 diabetes patients in all four CD4+ subsets. The naive, central memory and Treg TCRB repertoires showed an apparent similarity that was greater among patients than among healthy donors.

The authors reverse transcribed all of the isolated RNA, so sequencing captured expressed TCRB transcripts. Generated by immunoSEQ multiplex PCR, the TCRdb table keeps only in-frame clones and is missing some. The profile shows some 190,000 clones, over 6% of them singletons. The CDR3 totals 14 residues. Germline V CDR1 and CDR2: SGHAT, FQNNGV. V lost 1 base and J lost 2; bases outside the gene matches: 1. Concerning this clone: Its matching antigen is unknown. Within the sample, other DNA sequences also encode this same CDR3.

Material: central memory CD4+ T cells from blood. V usage is TRBV11-2 and J usage is TRBJ2-5, with TRBD1 identical over 7 bases. This TCR was recovered from a man aged 18 to 30 with type 1 diabetes. The CDR3 loop is CASSLGQGQETQYF. CDR3 in DNA: TGTGCCAGCAGCTTAGGACAGGGACAAGAGACCCAGTACTTC.